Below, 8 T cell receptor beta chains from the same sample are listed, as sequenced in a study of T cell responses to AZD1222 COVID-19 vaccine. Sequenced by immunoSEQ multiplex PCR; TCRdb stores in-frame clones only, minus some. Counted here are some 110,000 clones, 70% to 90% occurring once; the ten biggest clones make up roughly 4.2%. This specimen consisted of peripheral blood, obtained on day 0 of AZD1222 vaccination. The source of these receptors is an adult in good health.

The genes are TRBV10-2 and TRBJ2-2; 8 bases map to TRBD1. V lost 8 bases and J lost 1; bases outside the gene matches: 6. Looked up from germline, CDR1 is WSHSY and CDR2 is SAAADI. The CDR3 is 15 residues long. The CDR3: CASGRTGLNTGELFF. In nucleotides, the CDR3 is TGCGCCAGCGGCCGGACAGGGCTGAACACCGGGGAGCTGTTTTTT.

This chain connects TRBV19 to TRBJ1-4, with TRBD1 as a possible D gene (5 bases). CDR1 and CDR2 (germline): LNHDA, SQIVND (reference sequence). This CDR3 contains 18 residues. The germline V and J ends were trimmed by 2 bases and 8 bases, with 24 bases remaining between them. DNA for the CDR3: TGTGCCAGTAGTATATCGTCAGGGAAGCAGTGGGCAAAGGAAAAACTGTTTTTT. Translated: CASSISSGKQWAKEKLFF.

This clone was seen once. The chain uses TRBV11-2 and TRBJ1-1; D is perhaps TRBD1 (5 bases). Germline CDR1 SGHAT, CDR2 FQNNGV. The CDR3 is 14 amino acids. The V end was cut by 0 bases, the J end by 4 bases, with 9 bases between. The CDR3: CASSLDGTGTEAFF. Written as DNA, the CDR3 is TGTGCCAGCAGCTTAGATGGGACCGGCACTGAAGCTTTCTTT. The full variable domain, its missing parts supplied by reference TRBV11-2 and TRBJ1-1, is EAGVAQSPRYKIIEKRQSVAFWCNPISGHATLYWYQQILGQGPKLLIQFQNNGVVDDSQLPKDRFSAERLKGVDSTLKIQPAKLEDSAVYLCASSLDGTGTEAFFGQGTRLTVV.

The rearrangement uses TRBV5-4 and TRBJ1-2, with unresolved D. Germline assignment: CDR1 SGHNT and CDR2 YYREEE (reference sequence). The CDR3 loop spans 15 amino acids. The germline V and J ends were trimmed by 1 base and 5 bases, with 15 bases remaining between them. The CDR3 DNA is TGTGCCAGCAGCTTGAAGGCGGCCCCGGGTTATGGCTACACCTTC. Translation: CASSLKAAPGYGYTF.

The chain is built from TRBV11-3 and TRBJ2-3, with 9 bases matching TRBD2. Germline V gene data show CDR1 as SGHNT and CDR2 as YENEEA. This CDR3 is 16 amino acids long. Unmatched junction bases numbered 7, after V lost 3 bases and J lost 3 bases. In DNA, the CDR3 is TGTGCCAGCAGCTTCGGCGGGGGGGGAGCGACAGATACGCAGTATTTT. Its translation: CASSFGGGGATDTQYF. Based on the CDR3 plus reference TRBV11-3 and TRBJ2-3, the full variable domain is EAGVVQSPRYKIIEKKQPVAFWCNPISGHNTLYWYLQNLGQGPELLIRYENEEAVDDSQLPKDRFSAERLKGVDSTLKIQPAELGDSAVYLCASSFGGGGATDTQYFGPGTRLTVL.

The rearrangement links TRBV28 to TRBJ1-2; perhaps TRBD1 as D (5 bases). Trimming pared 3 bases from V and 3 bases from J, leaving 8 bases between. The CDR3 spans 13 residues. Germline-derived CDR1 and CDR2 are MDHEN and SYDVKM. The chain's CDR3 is CASSLDTYYGYTF. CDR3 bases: TGTGCCAGCAGTTTGGACACCTACTATGGCTACACCTTC.

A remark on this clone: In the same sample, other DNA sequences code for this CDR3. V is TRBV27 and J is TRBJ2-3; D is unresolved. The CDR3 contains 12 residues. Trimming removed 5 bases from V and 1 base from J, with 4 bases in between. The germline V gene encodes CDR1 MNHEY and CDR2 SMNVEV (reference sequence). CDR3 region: CASSLGTDTQYF. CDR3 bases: TGTGCCAGCAGTCTCGGCACAGATACGCAGTATTTT.

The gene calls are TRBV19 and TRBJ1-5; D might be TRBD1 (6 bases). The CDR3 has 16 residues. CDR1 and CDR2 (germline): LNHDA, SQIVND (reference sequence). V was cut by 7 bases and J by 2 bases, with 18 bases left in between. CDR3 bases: TGTGCCAGTAAAGGGGGGCCGAATGTGGGCAATCAGCCCCAGCATTTT. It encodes CASKGGPNVGNQPQHF.